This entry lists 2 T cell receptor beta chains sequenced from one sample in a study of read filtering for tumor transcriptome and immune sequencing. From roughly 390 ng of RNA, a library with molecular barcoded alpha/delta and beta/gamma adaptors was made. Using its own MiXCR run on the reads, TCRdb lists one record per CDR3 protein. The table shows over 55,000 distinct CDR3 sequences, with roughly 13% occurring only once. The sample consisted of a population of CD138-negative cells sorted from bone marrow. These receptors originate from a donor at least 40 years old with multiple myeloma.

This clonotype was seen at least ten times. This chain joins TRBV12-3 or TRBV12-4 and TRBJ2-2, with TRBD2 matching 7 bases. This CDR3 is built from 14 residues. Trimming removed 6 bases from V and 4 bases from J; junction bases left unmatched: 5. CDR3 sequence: CASRLTGGTGELFF. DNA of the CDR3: TGTGCCAGCAGACTTACGGGGGGCACCGGGGAGCTGTTTTTT.

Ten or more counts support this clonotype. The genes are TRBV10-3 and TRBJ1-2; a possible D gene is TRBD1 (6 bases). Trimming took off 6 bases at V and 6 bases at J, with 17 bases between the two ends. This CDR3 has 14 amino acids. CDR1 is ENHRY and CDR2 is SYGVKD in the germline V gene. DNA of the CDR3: TGTGCCATCAGCGCCCTCGGGGGCGAAGATGGCTACACCTTC. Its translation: CAISALGGEDGYTF.